The 12 T cell receptor beta chains below were found in one sample sequenced in a study of T-cell reconstitution after alpha-beta-depleted transplantation in children. Using unique molecular identifiers, the investigators prepared the TCRbeta library. TCRdb reprocessed the PCR reads via MiXCR and lists one record per CDR3 protein. The repertoire holds 780,000 or so distinct CDR3 sequences, with around 17% as singletons. Here the sequenced sample was PBMCs, mostly from graft donor cells, taken 360 days after TCRalphabeta/CD19-depleted stem cell transplant. Receptors were obtained from a male patient younger than 18 who had a stem cell transplant for acute lymphoblastic leukemia, so the T cells may come from the graft donor.

The V call is TRBV7-9, the J call TRBJ1-1; no firm D call. Germline V gene sequence: CDR1 SEHNR, CDR2 FQNEAQ (reference sequence). This CDR3 is built from 16 residues. The V gene lost 6 bases and the J gene lost 1 base, with 18 bases spanning the gap. As DNA, the CDR3 is TGTGCCAGCAGTTATCAGTCCGGGATCCCGAACACTGAAGCTTTCTTT. Translated, it gives CASSYQSGIPNTEAFF.

This clonotype has more than one count but fewer than ten. The CDR3 loop is CASMTSGANVLTF. The CDR3 DNA reads TGCGCCAGCATGACGTCTGGGGCCAACGTCCTGACTTTC. This rearrangement joins TRBV5-1 to TRBJ2-6; unclear D gene. Trimming left V 6 bases short and J 1 base short, with 5 bases between. From germline, CDR1 is SGHRS and CDR2 YFSETQ. The CDR3 extends over 13 amino acids.

Many counts were recorded for this clonotype. This sequence joins TRBV7-9 and TRBJ1-5; D is undetermined. V lost 3 bases and J lost 8, with 20 bases in between. CDR1 is SEHNR, CDR2 FQNEAQ, per germline (reference sequence). The CDR3 consists of 16 residues. CDR3 bases: TGTGCCAGCAGCTTTGGTCGGGGTATGGTAGGTGAGCCCCAGCATTTT. This sequence encodes CASSFGRGMVGEPQHF.

This clonotype was counted a few times. The CDR3 DNA follows: TGTGCCAGCAGCTTAAGGCGGGAGGGCCGGGAGACCCAGTACTTC. Its translation: CASSLRREGRETQYF. The V call is TRBV7-2, the J call TRBJ2-5; 9 nucleotides align to TRBD2. This CDR3 has 15 amino acids. The V gene's germline CDR1 is SGHTA and CDR2 FQGNSA. The V gene end was trimmed by 2 bases and the J gene end by 5 bases; junction bases not matched to a gene: 6.

Only a few counts were recorded for this clonotype. This chain joins TRBV15 and TRBJ2-4, with D perhaps matching TRBD1 or TRBD2 (6 bases each). V lost 0 bases and J 3 bases, leaving 15 bases between the germline ends. This CDR3 has 17 amino acids. Germline CDR1 LNHNV, CDR2 YYDKDF (reference sequence). The CDR3 protein is CATSRDPQGLGKNIQYF. As DNA, the CDR3 is TGTGCCACCAGCAGAGACCCACAGGGACTGGGCAAAAACATTCAGTACTTC.

The chain couples TRBV7-2 to TRBJ1-2, with 7 bases that match TRBD1. CDR1 SGHTA and CDR2 FQGNSA come from the germline V gene. The CDR3 runs to 15 residues. After removal of 4 bases from V and 7 bases from J, the junction contained 12 bases not matched to a gene. The CDR3, as DNA: TGTGCCAGCAGCTCCGTAACAGGGGTACCGGGTGGCTACACCTTC. It yields the protein CASSSVTGVPGGYTF.

This clonotype was counted between two and nine times. V usage is TRBV29-1 and J usage is TRBJ2-7, with D tentatively TRBD1 or TRBD2 (5 bases each). CDR3 size: 14 residues. V lost 1 base and J lost 2, with 12 bases in between. Germline values: CDR1 SQVTM, CDR2 ANQGSEA. DNA of the CDR3: TGCAGCGTTGAAGGGGACGGGAATACCTACGAGCAGTACTTC. Its translation is CSVEGDGNTYEQYF.

This clonotype was recorded a few times. The CDR3 here is CASSQEQGFTGELFF. The CDR3 DNA is TGTGCCAGCAGCCAAGAACAGGGGTTCACCGGGGAGCTGTTTTTT. V is TRBV3-1 and J is TRBJ2-2; TRBD1 aligns across 7 bases. This CDR3 is built from 15 residues. Trimming removed 0 bases from V and 4 bases from J; junction bases left unmatched: 2. The germline V gene has CDR1 LGHDT and CDR2 YNNKEL (reference sequence).

The chain is built from TRBV28 and TRBJ1-3; no clear D. CDR3 length: 15 residues. Trimming pared 5 bases from V and 2 bases from J, leaving 13 bases between. CDR1 MDHEN and CDR2 SYDVKM come from the germline V gene. This chain's CDR3 is CASSAHRTAGNTIYF. The CDR3, as DNA: TGTGCCAGCAGTGCTCACAGAACTGCTGGAAACACCATATATTTT.

This clonotype was recorded a few times. This chain uses TRBV29-1 with TRBJ2-3; maybe TRBD1 (5 bases). The CDR3 has 12 residues. CDR1 is SQVTM, CDR2 ANQGSEA, per germline. V lost 3 bases and J 4 bases, leaving 8 bases between the germline ends. The CDR3 DNA sequence: TGCAGCGTTGACCACAGGCCAGATACGCAGTATTTT. Residues: CSVDHRPDTQYF.

The chain combines TRBV6-2 or TRBV6-3 with TRBJ2-7; 7 bases align to TRBD2. The CDR3 has 16 amino acids. CDR1 MNHEY and CDR2 SVGEGT come from the germline V gene. The J segment lost 3 bases and the V segment lost 0 bases, leaving 8 bases of the junction unmatched. CDR3 sequence reads: CASSYSSRTSLYEQYF. Here the CDR3 DNA reads TGTGCCAGCAGTTACTCGAGCAGGACTAGTCTCTACGAGCAGTACTTC.

This clonotype was counted a few times. This chain connects TRBV14 to TRBJ2-7, with D perhaps matching TRBD1 or TRBD2 (5 bases each). The germline V gene has CDR1 SGHDN and CDR2 FVKESK. Trimming removed 4 bases from V and 2 bases from J, with 12 bases in between. The CDR3 sequence is 14 residues long. The CDR3: CASSRGRLAYEQYF. The CDR3 coding sequence is TGTGCCAGCAGCCGGGGACGTCTCGCCTACGAGCAGTACTTC.